This TCR beta chain was sequenced during a study of shared clonotypes between healthy human individuals. Assay used: immunoSEQ multiplex PCR; TCRdb lists only in-frame clones, some missing. The table has roughly 500,000 clones, about 84% seen once. Everyone who donated was a Caucasian adult who lived in Nashville, Tennessee. The study used approximately 90 million PBMCs per unsorted sample for genomic DNA. Germline CDR1 SGDLS, CDR2 YYNGEE. This CDR3 has 15 residues. V shed 0 bases and J shed 6 bases, with 12 bases lying between them. The chain combines TRBV9 with TRBJ2-2, with D unresolved. The specimen was PBMCs. The receptor was isolated from a middle-aged woman in good health. Some clones in this sample may be carry-over from other donors' samples. CDR3 in amino acids: CASSVVGGSSGELFF. The DNA for the CDR3 is TGTGCCAGCAGCGTAGTGGGTGGGTCTTCCGGGGAGCTGTTTTTT.